This TCR beta chain originates from a study of blood T cell repertoires in COVID-19. Study overall: Sources were T cells, B-cell-depleted T cells, or PBMCs; the material itself was cDNA or gDNA.

The authors' processing: Amplified reference gene primers provided the basis for estimating nucleated cell counts. This table comes from immunoSEQ multiplex PCR, and its TCRdb copy is limited to in-frame clones, with some not included. The DNA was the basis for D and trimming; V, J and clone size are from that table. The sample consists of approximately 300,000 clones, roughly 90% of them appearing once. The CDR3 consists of 13 residues. V shed 8 bases, J shed 5 bases, and the junction held 4 bases outside the gene matches. Germline assignment: CDR1 SNHLY and CDR2 FYNNEI. The V gene is TRBV2, the J gene TRBJ2-1; TRBD1 matches at 9 bases. The receptor was isolated from a man aged 18 to 30 who had recovered from COVID-19. Specimen: peripheral blood. CDR3 residues: CASWTGVNNEQFF. DNA of the CDR3: TGTGCCAGCTGGACAGGGGTAAACAATGAGCAGTTCTTC.